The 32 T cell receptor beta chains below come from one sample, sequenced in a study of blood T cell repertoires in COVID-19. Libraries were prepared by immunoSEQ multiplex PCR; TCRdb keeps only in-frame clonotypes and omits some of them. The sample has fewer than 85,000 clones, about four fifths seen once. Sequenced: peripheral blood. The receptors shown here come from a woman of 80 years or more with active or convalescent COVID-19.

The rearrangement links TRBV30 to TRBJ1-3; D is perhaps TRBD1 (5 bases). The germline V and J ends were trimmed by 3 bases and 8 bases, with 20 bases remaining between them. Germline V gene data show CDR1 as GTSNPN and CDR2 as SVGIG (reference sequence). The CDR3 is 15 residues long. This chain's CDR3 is CAWRKDSGLRDTIYF. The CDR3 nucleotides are TGTGCCTGGAGGAAAGACTCGGGACTTAGAGACACCATATATTTT. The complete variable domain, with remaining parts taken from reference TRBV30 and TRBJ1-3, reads SQTIHQWPATLVQPVGSPLSLECTVEGTSNPNLYWYRQAAGRGLQLLFYSVGIGQISSEVPQNLSASRPQDRQFILSSKKLLLSDSGFYLCAWRKDSGLRDTIYFGEGSWLTVV.

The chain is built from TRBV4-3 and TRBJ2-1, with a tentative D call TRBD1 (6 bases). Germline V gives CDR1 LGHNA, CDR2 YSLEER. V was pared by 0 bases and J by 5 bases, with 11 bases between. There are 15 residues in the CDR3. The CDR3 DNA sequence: TGCGCCAGCAGCCAAGATGAGGGACACAACAATGAGCAGTTCTTC. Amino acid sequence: CASSQDEGHNNEQFF.

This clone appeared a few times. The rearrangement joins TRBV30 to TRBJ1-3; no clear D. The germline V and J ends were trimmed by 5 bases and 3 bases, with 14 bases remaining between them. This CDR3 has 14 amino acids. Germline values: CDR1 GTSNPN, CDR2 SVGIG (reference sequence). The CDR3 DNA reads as TGTGCCTGGGGGTGGGGAGCAGGTGGAAACACCATATATTTT. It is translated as CAWGWGAGGNTIYF. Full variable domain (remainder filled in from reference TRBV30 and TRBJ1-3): SQTIHQWPATLVQPVGSPLSLECTVEGTSNPNLYWYRQAAGRGLQLLFYSVGIGQISSEVPQNLSASRPQDRQFILSSKKLLLSDSGFYLCAWGWGAGGNTIYFGEGSWLTVV.

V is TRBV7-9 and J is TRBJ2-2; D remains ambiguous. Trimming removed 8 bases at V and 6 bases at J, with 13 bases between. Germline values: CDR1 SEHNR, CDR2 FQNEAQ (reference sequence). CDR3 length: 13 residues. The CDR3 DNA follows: TGTGCCAGCTATCCCGACTTACCCGGGGAGCTGTTTTTT. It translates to CASYPDLPGELFF.

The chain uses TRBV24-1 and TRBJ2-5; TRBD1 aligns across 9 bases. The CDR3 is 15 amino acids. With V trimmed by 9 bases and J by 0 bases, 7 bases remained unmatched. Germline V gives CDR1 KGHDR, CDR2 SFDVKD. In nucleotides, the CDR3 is TGTGCCACCGAATGGACAGGGGAGAACCAAGAGACCCAGTACTTC. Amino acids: CATEWTGENQETQYF.

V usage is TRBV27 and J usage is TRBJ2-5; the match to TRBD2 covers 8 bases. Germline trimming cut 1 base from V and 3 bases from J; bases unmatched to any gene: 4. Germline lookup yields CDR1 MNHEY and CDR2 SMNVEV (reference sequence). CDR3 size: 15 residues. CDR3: CASSLWVAGKETQYF. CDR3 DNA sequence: TGTGCCAGCAGTTTATGGGTAGCGGGGAAAGAGACCCAGTACTTC.

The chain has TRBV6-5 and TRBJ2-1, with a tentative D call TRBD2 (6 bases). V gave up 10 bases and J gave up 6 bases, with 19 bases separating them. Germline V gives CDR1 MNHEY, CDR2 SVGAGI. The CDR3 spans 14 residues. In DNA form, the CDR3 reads TGTGCCACCGCGAGGGACTTAATATCCAATGAGCAGTTCTTC. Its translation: CATARDLISNEQFF.

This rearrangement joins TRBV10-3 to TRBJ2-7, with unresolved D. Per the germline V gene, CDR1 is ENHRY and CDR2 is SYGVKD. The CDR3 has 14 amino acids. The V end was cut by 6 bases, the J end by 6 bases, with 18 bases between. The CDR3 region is CAIRKGEAQSEQYF. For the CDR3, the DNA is TGTGCCATCAGAAAAGGAGAAGCCCAGTCCGAGCAGTACTTC.

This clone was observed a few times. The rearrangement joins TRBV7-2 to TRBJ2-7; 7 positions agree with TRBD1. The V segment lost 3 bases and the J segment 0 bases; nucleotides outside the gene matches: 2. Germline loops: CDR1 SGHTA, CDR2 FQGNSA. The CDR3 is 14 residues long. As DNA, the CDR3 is TGTGCCAGCAGCTTGGACAGGACCTCCTACGAGCAGTACTTC. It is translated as CASSLDRTSYEQYF.

CDR3 nucleotides: TGTGCCAGCAGGGGGCGTGTCGGGCAGCCCCAGCATTTT. Its translation is CASRGRVGQPQHF. The chain has TRBV27 and TRBJ1-5, with TRBD1 as a possible D gene (5 bases). In germline, CDR1 is MNHEY, CDR2 SMNVEV (reference sequence). The length of the CDR3 is 13 residues. V lost 6 bases and J lost 7, with 13 bases in between.

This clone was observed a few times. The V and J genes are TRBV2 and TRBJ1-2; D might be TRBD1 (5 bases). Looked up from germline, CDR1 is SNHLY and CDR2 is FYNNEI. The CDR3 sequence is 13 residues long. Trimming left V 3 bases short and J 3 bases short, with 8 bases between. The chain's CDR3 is CASSDGGDYGYTF. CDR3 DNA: TGTGCCAGCAGTGACGGGGGGGACTATGGCTACACCTTC.

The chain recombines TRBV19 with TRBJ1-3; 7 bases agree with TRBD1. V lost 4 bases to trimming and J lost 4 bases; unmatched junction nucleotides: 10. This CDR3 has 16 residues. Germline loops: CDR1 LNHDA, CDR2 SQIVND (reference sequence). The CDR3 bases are TGTGCCAGTAGTAAACCGACAGGGTTGCAAGGAAACACCATATATTTT. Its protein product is CASSKPTGLQGNTIYF.

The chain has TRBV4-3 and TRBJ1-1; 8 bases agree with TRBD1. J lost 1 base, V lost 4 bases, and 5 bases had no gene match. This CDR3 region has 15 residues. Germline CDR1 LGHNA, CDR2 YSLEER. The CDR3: CASSRKQGGNTEAFF. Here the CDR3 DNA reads TGCGCCAGCAGCCGGAAACAGGGGGGGAACACTGAAGCTTTCTTT.

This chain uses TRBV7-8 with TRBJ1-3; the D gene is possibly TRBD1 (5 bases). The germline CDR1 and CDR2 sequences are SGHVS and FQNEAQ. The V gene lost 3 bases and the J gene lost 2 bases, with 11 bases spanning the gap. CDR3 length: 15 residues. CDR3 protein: CASSLQGGPGNTIYF. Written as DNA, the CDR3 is TGTGCCAGCAGCTTGCAGGGCGGTCCTGGAAACACCATATATTTT.

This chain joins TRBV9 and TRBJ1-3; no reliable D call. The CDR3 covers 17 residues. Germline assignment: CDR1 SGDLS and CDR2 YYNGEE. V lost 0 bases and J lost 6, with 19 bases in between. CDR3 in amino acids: CASSVEFGERRENTIYF. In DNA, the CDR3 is TGTGCCAGCAGCGTAGAATTTGGGGAGCGAAGGGAAAACACCATATATTTT.

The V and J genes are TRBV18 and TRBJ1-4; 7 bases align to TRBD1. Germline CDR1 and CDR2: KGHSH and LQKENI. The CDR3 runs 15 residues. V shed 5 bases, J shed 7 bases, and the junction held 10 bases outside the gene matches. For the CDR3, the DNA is TGTGCCAGCTCAACTGACAGGGCCGGCGTTGAAAAACTGTTTTTT. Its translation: CASSTDRAGVEKLFF.

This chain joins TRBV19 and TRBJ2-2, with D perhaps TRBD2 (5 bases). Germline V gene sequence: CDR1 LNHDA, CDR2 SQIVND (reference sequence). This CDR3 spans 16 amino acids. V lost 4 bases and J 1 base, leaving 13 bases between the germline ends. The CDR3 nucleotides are TGTGCCAGTAGTACCAGGCTAGCCCGGAACACCGGGGAGCTGTTTTTT. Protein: CASSTRLARNTGELFF.

The CDR3 here is CASSRRDFRTDTQYF. The CDR3, as DNA: TGTGCCAGCAGCCGCCGGGACTTCCGCACAGATACGCAGTATTTT. This chain links TRBV27 with TRBJ2-3; tentatively, D is TRBD2 (6 bases). Germline CDR1 is MNHEY and CDR2 is SMNVEV (reference sequence). V lost 6 bases and J 1 base, leaving 14 bases between the germline ends. The CDR3 covers 15 residues.

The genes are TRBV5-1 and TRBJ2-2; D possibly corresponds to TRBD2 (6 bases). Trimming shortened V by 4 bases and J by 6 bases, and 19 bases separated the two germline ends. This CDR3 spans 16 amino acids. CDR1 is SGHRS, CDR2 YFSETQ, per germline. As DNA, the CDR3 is TGCGCCAGCAGCCCAGTAGCGGCTCCGGGGTCCGGGGAGCTGTTTTTT. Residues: CASSPVAAPGSGELFF.

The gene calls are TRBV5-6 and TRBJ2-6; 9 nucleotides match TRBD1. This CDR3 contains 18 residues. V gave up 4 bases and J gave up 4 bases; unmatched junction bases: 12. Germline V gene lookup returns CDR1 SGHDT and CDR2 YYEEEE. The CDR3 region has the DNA TGTGCCAGCAGCGGCGGGACAGGGCATTTGGGGGGGGCCAACGTCCTGACTTTC. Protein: CASSGGTGHLGGANVLTF. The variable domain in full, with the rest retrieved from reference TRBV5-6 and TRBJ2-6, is DAGVTQSPTHLIKTRGQQVTLRCSPKSGHDTVSWYQQALGQGPQFIFQYYEEEERQRGNFPDRFSGHQFPNYSSELNVNALLLGDSALYLCASSGGTGHLGGANVLTFGAGSRLTVL.

The CDR3 sequence is CASSQEPPGTSGETQYF. CDR3 coding DNA: TGTGCCAGCAGCCAAGAACCTCCCGGGACTAGCGGGGAGACCCAGTACTTC. The chain carries TRBV3-1 (or the pseudogene TRBV3-2) and TRBJ2-5, with 12 bases matching TRBD2. Per the germline V gene, CDR1 is LGHDT and CDR2 is YNNKEL (reference sequence). This CDR3 has 17 residues. V lost 0 bases, J lost 5 bases, and 7 bases stayed unmatched.

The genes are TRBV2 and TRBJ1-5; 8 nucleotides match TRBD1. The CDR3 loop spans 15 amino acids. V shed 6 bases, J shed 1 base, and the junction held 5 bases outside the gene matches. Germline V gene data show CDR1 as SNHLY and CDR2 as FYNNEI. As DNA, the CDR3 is TGTGCCAGCAGAGTAGACAGGGGAAGCAATCAGCCCCAGCATTTT. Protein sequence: CASRVDRGSNQPQHF.

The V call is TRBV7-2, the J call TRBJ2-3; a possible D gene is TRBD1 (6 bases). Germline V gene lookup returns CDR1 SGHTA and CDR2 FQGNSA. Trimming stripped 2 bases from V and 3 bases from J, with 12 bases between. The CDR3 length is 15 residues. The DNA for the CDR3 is TGTGCCAGCAGCTTAATTGGCAGGGGTACAGATACGCAGTATTTT. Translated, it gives CASSLIGRGTDTQYF.

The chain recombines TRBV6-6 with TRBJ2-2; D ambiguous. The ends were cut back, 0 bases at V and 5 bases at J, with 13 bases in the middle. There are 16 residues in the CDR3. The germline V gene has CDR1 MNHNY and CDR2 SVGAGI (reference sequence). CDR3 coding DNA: TGTGCCAGCAGTTACTCGGTGCGGTTTGGTACCGGGGAGCTGTTTTTT. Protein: CASSYSVRFGTGELFF.

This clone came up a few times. The CDR3, as DNA: TGTGCCAGCAGTTTATACGCGGGGGGGCTTGGGGCCAACGTCCTGACTTTC. It yields the protein CASSLYAGGLGANVLTF. V is TRBV27 and J is TRBJ2-6, with 9 nucleotides matching TRBD2. Germline V gene data show CDR1 as MNHEY and CDR2 as SMNVEV (reference sequence). V was clipped by 1 base and J by 3 bases; unmatched bases: 4. This CDR3 is built from 17 residues.

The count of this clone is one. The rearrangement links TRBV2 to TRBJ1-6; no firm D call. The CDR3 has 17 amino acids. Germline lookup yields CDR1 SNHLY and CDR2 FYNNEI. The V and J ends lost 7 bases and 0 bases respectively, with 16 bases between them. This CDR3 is CASNEKGRSSYNSPLHF. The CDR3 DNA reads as TGTGCCAGCAACGAAAAAGGTCGGAGCTCCTATAATTCACCCCTCCACTTT. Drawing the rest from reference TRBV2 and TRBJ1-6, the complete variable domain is EPEVTQTPSHQVTQMGQEVILRCVPISNHLYFYWYRQILGQKVEFLVSFYNNEISEKSEIFDDQFSVERPDGSNFTLKIRSTKLEDSAMYFCASNEKGRSSYNSPLHFGNGTRLTVT.

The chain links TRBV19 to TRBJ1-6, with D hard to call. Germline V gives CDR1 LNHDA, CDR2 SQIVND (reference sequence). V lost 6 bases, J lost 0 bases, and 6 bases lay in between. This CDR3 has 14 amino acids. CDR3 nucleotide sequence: TGTGCCAGTAGACAGAGCTCCTATAATTCACCCCTCCACTTT. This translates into CASRQSSYNSPLHF.

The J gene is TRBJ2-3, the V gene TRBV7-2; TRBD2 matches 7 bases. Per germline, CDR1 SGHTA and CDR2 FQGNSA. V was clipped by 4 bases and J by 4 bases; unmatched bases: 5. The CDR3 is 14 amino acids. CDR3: CASSSGRGSDTQYF. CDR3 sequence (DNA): TGTGCCAGCAGCTCTGGGCGGGGGTCAGATACGCAGTATTTT.

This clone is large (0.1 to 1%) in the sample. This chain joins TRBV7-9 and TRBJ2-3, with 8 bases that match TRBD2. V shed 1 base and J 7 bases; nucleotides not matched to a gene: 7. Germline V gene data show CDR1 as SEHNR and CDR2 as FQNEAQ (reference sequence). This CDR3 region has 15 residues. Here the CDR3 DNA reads TGTGCCAGCAGCTTAGAACGGGGGGGTGCCCATACGCAGTATTTT. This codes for CASSLERGGAHTQYF.

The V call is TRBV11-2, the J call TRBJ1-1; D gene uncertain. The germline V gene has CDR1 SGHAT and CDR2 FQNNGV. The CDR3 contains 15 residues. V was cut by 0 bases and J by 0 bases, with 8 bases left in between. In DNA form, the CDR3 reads TGTGCCAGCAGCTTAGACAGGTTGGTGAACACTGAAGCTTTCTTT. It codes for CASSLDRLVNTEAFF.

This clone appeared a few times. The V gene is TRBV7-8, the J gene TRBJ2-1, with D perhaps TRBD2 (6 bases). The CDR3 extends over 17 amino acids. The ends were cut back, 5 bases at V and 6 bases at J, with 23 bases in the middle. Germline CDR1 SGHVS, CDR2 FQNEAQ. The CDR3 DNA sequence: TGTGCCAGCAGCAAGACTAGTCCGTCGGGGAGAGGCAATGAGCAGTTCTTC. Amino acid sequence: CASSKTSPSGRGNEQFF.

As DNA, the CDR3 is TGCGCCAGCAGCTCACAACTAGCGGGGGGTACCTACGAGCAGTACTTC. Its protein product is CASSSQLAGGTYEQYF. The chain carries TRBV5-1 and TRBJ2-7, with TRBD2 identical over 12 bases. The ends lost 3 bases at V and 2 bases at J; junction bases unmatched: 6. Germline assignment: CDR1 SGHRS and CDR2 YFSETQ. The CDR3 loop spans 16 amino acids.